The rows below give T cell receptor beta chains drawn from one sample of a study of T-cell reconstitution after alpha-beta-depleted transplantation in children. TCRdb independently ran MiXCR on the PCR reads; one entry per CDR3 protein. Here the sample spans about 260,000 distinct CDR3 sequences, approximately 10% being singletons. The sequences come from peripheral blood, collected 180 days after TCRalphabeta/CD19-depleted stem cell transplant. The receptors derive from a male patient under 10 years old who had a stem cell transplant for chronic granulomatous disease, so the T cells may come from the graft donor. Each CDR3 is given with its conserved first and last residue. D genes are given only for firm matches. Clone size is shown for a subset of rows, as once, few, many or a class of expanded clone.

j_call | clone_size | v_call | d_call | cdr3_nt | cdr3_aa
TRBJ2-1 | many | TRBV4-3 | TRBD1 | TGCGCCAGCAGCCAAGAAGGGACAGGGTTTAATGAGCAGTTCTTC | CASSQEGTGFNEQFF
TRBJ1-1 | few | TRBV18 | . | TGTGCCAGCTCACCTGGAGGGCTCACTGAAGCTTTCTTT | CASSPGGLTEAFF
TRBJ2-7 | many | TRBV5-1 | TRBD1 | TGCGCCAGCAGCTGGGACAGTTTCTACGAGCAGTACTTC | CASSWDSFYEQYF
TRBJ2-6 | many | TRBV6-1 | TRBD1 | TGTGCCAGCCAGGGGGCGACTGGGGCCAACGTCCTGACTTTC | CASQGATGANVLTF
TRBJ2-6 | . | TRBV12-3/TRBV12-4 | . | TGTGCCAGCAGTTTAGGACAGATTGGGGCCAACGTCCTGACTTTC | CASSLGQIGANVLTF
TRBJ1-2 | many | TRBV6-1 | . | TGTGCCAGCAGCTCGAGGGGATTCGCCTATGGCTACACCTTC | CASSSRGFAYGYTF
TRBJ2-3 | many | TRBV11-1 | . | TGTGCCAGCAGCCCCCGTTTGGGGGTTCGGGATACGCAGTATTTT | CASSPRLGVRDTQYF
TRBJ2-7 | many | TRBV7-2 | . | TGTGCCAGCAGCCCCAGTTACGCGGGATCCTACGAGCAGTACTTC | CASSPSYAGSYEQYF
TRBJ2-3 | many | TRBV19 | TRBD2 | TGTGCCAGTAGTCCACAAACCGCTAGCGGGGGGCGCACAGATACGCAGTATTTT | CASSPQTASGGRTDTQYF
TRBJ2-5 | many | TRBV3-1 | TRBD2 | TGTGCCAGCAGCCACCGCCCTTTGACTAGCGGGGGGGCGAGTGAGACCCAGTACTTC | CASSHRPLTSGGASETQYF
TRBJ2-7 | many | TRBV5-1 | TRBD1 | TGTGCCAGCAGCCTCGGACAGGGGGCCTACGAGCAGTACTTC | CASSLGQGAYEQYF
TRBJ2-1 | many | TRBV12-3/TRBV12-4 | TRBD2 | TGTGCCAGCAGTTTAGCGCAGGGACTAGCGGGGGTCCCCTCCTACAATGAGCAGTTCTTC | CASSLAQGLAGVPSYNEQFF
TRBJ2-6 | . | TRBV7-6 | TRBD1 | TGTGCCAGCAGCGCCACCCCCGGACAGGGGGCTGGGGCCAACGTCCTGACTTTC | CASSATPGQGAGANVLTF
TRBJ2-5 | many | TRBV7-2 | . | TGTGCCAGCAGCTCGAGCAGGGTTAGCGAGACCCAGTACTTC | CASSSSRVSETQYF
TRBJ2-7 | . | TRBV14 | . | TGTGCCAGCAGCCTACTAGCCGGAGCCTTCGGCGAGCAGTACTTC | CASSLLAGAFGEQYF
TRBJ1-6 | many | TRBV5-6 | . | TGTGCCAGCAGCCTCCGGGCCGCCTCAAATTCACCCCTCCACTTT | CASSLRAASNSPLHF
TRBJ1-1 | many | TRBV29-1 | . | TGCAGCGTTTCGAGGGAGGTGAACACTGAAGCTTTCTTT | CSVSREVNTEAFF
TRBJ2-1 | many | TRBV12-3/TRBV12-4 | . | TGTGCCAGCAGTTTTGGCAGGATGGGACAGCAGTTCTTC | CASSFGRMGQQFF
TRBJ1-2 | many | TRBV7-8 | . | TGTGCCAGCAGCTTAGCGGAGAAAACCGTTGGCTACACCTTC | CASSLAEKTVGYTF
TRBJ1-2 | many | TRBV12-3/TRBV12-4 | . | TGTGCCAGCAGCCCTGGGGCATGGGGCTACACCTTC | CASSPGAWGYTF
TRBJ2-7 | many | TRBV18 | TRBD1 | TGTGCCAGCTCACCTCCAGGGACAGGGAGCTACGAGCAGTACTTC | CASSPPGTGSYEQYF
TRBJ2-3 | many | TRBV15 | . | TGTGCCACCAGCAGAGTCATTAGTGGTCCAGATACGCAGTATTTT | CATSRVISGPDTQYF
TRBJ2-5 | many | TRBV5-1 | . | TGCGCCAGCAGCTCTCCCCAGGGCCTCCAGGAGACCCAGTACTTC | CASSSPQGLQETQYF
TRBJ2-3 | . | TRBV19 | . | TGTGCCAGTAGTATATCAGCGAAGGGAAGAACAGATACGCAGTATTTT | CASSISAKGRTDTQYF
TRBJ2-5 | once | TRBV25-1 | TRBD1 | TGTGCCAGGGGCTCCGGGGACAGGAGAGAGACCCAGTACTTC | CARGSGDRRETQYF
TRBJ2-5 | many | TRBV11-2 | TRBD2 | TGTGCCAGCAGCTTAGATGGGCTAGCGGGAGAGACCCAGTACTTC | CASSLDGLAGETQYF
TRBJ2-1 | . | TRBV7-7 | . | TGTGCCAGCAACTCCGCCCAGCGGAAACGCTCCTACAATGAGCAGTTCTTC | CASNSAQRKRSYNEQFF
TRBJ1-2 | many | TRBV20-1 | TRBD1 | TGCAGTGCTAGGGGACAGGGGGCCTATGGCTACACCTTC | CSARGQGAYGYTF
TRBJ1-5 | many | TRBV20-1 | . | TGCAGTGCTAGAGATAGATCAGGGGAGGGCAATCAGCCCCAGCATTTT | CSARDRSGEGNQPQHF
TRBJ2-2 | many | TRBV6-2/TRBV6-3 | TRBD1 | TGTGCCAGCAGTCCAGCAGGGGGCTACACCGGGGAGCTGTTTTTT | CASSPAGGYTGELFF
TRBJ2-3 | many | TRBV9 | TRBD2 | TGTGCCAGCAGCGCCGGACTAGCGGGAGGGCCGGGTACAGATACGCAGTATTTT | CASSAGLAGGPGTDTQYF